Listed here is a single T cell receptor beta chain. The length of the CDR3 is 14 residues. The ends lost 4 bases at V and 8 bases at J; junction bases unmatched: 8. Germline CDR1 reads SGHRS; CDR2 reads YFSETQ. This sample was taken from a study of low-dose radiotherapy and immunotherapy resistance in tumors. Primers targeting TRAV and TRBV primed first-strand cDNA, covering alpha and beta chains. It was with a constant-region primer and a V-primer adapter that TCRs were amplified over approximately 18 PCR cycles. TCRdb reanalysed the reads using MiXCR and keeps one entry per CDR3 protein. The sample holds about 12,000 distinct CDR3 sequences, roughly four fifths seen once.

This chain uses TRBV5-1 with TRBJ2-1; TRBD1 matches 8 bases. The origin of this receptor is a human donor with advanced metastatic prostate, ovarian, gallbladder or colorectal cancer (not recorded which). This table probably holds off-target reads from a library built for another chain. The CDR3 spells CASSPRAGGHEQFF. CDR3 in DNA: TGCGCCAGCAGCCCTAGGGCAGGGGGCCATGAGCAGTTCTTC.